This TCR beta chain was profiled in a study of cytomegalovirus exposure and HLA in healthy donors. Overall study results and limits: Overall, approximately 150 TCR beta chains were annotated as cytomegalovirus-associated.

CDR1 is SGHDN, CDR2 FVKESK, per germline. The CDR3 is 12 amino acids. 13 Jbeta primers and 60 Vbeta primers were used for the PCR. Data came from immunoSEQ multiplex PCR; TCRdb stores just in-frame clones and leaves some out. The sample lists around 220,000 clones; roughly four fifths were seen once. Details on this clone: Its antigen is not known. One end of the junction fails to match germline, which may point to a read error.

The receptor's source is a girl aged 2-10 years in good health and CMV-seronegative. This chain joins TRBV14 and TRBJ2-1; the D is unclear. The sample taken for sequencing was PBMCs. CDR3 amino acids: CASSQGGFEQFF. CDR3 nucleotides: TGTGCCAGCAGTCAAGGCGGTTTCGAGCAGTTCTTC.